The 24 T cell receptor beta chains listed next were all sequenced from one sample in a study of shared clonotypes between healthy human individuals. Sequenced by immunoSEQ multiplex PCR; TCRdb stores in-frame clones only, minus some. This sample has about 1,500,000 clones, with over 95% found just once. The sequenced material came from naive CD4+ T cells sorted from blood. Sample subset: CD45RA+ positively selected. These TCRs come from a young man in good health.

The rearrangement links TRBV5-4 to TRBJ2-5, with D tentatively TRBD1 or TRBD2 (6 bases each). The germline V gene encodes CDR1 SGHNT and CDR2 YYREEE (reference sequence). V lost 4 bases and J lost 2, with 21 bases in between. The CDR3 length is 17 residues. The CDR3 sequence is CASSPRGAGQKQETQYF. In DNA, the CDR3 is TGTGCCAGCAGCCCTCGGGGCGCGGGACAAAAGCAAGAGACCCAGTACTTC.

This chain joins TRBV27 and TRBJ2-1; TRBD2 matches 7 bases. The CDR3 is made up of 14 amino acids. The junction had 9 bases not matched to a gene; V was cut back by 4 bases and J by 9 bases. From germline, CDR1 is MNHEY and CDR2 SMNVEV (reference sequence). DNA of the CDR3: TGTGCCAGCAGTTCAGGGAGGGCCTTCGGTGAGCAGTTCTTC. Residues: CASSSGRAFGEQFF.

The V gene is TRBV27, the J gene TRBJ2-3; unclear D gene. The V end was cut by 5 bases, the J end by 6 bases, with 9 bases between. This CDR3 spans 12 amino acids. CDR1 is MNHEY, CDR2 SMNVEV, per germline (reference sequence). The CDR3: CASSPGADTQYF. DNA for the CDR3: TGTGCCAGCAGTCCCGGAGCGGATACGCAGTATTTT.

The chain couples TRBV10-1 to TRBJ2-2; D remains ambiguous. V was cut by 9 bases and J by 2 bases, with 13 bases left in between. The germline CDR1 and CDR2 sequences are WNHNN and SYGVQD (reference sequence). This CDR3 comprises 14 residues. This CDR3 is CASKLTANTGELFF. In nucleotides, the CDR3 is TGCGCCAGTAAACTGACCGCTAACACCGGGGAGCTGTTTTTT.

Points on this clone: The junction and the germline gene differ at one end; a read error may be behind it. J is TRBJ1-3 and V is TRBV6-5; D unclear. CDR3 length: 13 amino acids. Germline-derived CDR1 and CDR2 are MNHEY and SVGAGI. CDR3 loop: CASSFARGGPEDF. The CDR3 coding sequence is TGTGCCAGCAGCTTTGCCCGGGGAGGCCCAGAAGATTTT.

The chain is built from TRBV18 and TRBJ2-5; 9 positions agree with TRBD2. This CDR3 spans 16 amino acids. Looked up from germline, CDR1 is KGHSH and CDR2 is LQKENI. The trim removed 4 bases at V and 2 bases at J, leaving 8 bases unmatched. Here the CDR3 DNA reads TGTGCCAGCTCACGAGGGGCTAGCGGGACGCAAGAGACCCAGTACTTC. Protein sequence: CASSRGASGTQETQYF.

V usage is TRBV29-1 and J usage is TRBJ2-3; D remains unclear. Germline V gene lookup returns CDR1 SQVTM and CDR2 ANQGSEA. V lost 5 bases and J lost 0, with 9 bases in between. CDR3 size: 13 residues. The CDR3 DNA reads TGCAGCGTTAAAGTTAGGAGCACAGATACGCAGTATTTT. It translates to CSVKVRSTDTQYF.

This sequence joins TRBV29-1 and TRBJ2-3; 7 nucleotides align to TRBD2. Germline CDR1 and CDR2: SQVTM and ANQGSEA. Germline trimming cut 6 bases from V and 4 bases from J; bases unmatched to any gene: 10. The CDR3 runs to 14 residues. Written as DNA, the CDR3 is TGCAGCGTAGACGGGCGGGAGAGGTCAGATACGCAGTATTTT. It encodes CSVDGRERSDTQYF.

A word on this clone: This same CDR3 is encoded by further DNA sequences in the sample. The chain carries TRBV5-1 and TRBJ2-5; no definite D call. Germline assignment: CDR1 SGHRS and CDR2 YFSETQ. The CDR3 runs 13 residues. The V gene lost 2 bases and the J gene lost 4 bases, with 9 bases spanning the gap. CDR3 DNA: TGCGCCAGCAGCTTTGGTTCCGGAGAGACCCAGTACTTC. It specifies CASSFGSGETQYF.

This chain links TRBV28 with TRBJ1-5, with D tentatively TRBD1 (5 bases). The CDR3 totals 16 residues. Trimming left V 6 bases short and J 6 bases short, with 21 bases between. The germline CDR1 and CDR2 sequences are MDHEN and SYDVKM. The CDR3 spells CASSTPERGFTQPQHF. The CDR3 DNA reads as TGTGCCAGCAGCACACCTGAGAGGGGATTTACTCAGCCCCAGCATTTT.

The CDR3 spells CASSQRGLSSSYNEQFF. CDR3 nucleotide sequence: TGTGCCAGCAGCCAGAGGGGACTATCCTCTTCCTACAATGAGCAGTTCTTC. The chain combines TRBV4-2 with TRBJ2-1; 7 nucleotides agree with TRBD2. The CDR3 contains 17 residues. V lost 3 bases to trimming and J lost 1 base; unmatched junction nucleotides: 9. Germline V CDR1 and CDR2: LGHNA, YNFKEQ.

Details on this clone: Other DNA sequences in the sample encode the same CDR3. This chain connects TRBV5-4 to TRBJ2-3, with D unresolved. CDR1 and CDR2 from the germline V gene are SGHNT and YYREEE (reference sequence). The CDR3 extends over 14 amino acids. Deletions cut 0 bases from V and 2 bases from J, with 7 bases between. This CDR3 is CASSLGGYTDTQYF. CDR3 nucleotide sequence: TGTGCCAGCAGCTTGGGAGGTTACACAGATACGCAGTATTTT.

This clone was seen a single time. The CDR3 spells CASSLGVGPATDTQYF. The CDR3 nucleotides read TGTGCCAGCAGCTTAGGGGTAGGGCCCGCCACAGATACGCAGTATTTT. The chain uses TRBV7-2 and TRBJ2-3, with D unclear. V dropped 1 base and J dropped 2 bases, with 13 bases sitting between them. Germline V gene lookup returns CDR1 SGHTA and CDR2 FQGNSA. The CDR3 spans 16 residues.

V gene TRBV9 combines with J gene TRBJ2-2; tentatively, D is TRBD2 (6 bases). Germline V gives CDR1 SGDLS, CDR2 YYNGEE. The CDR3 is made up of 15 amino acids. V was pared by 1 base and J by 2 bases, with 9 bases between. CDR3 protein: CASSVRGTNTGELFF. For the CDR3, the DNA is TGTGCCAGCAGCGTACGGGGGACTAACACCGGGGAGCTGTTTTTT.

The J gene is TRBJ2-7, the V gene TRBV6-6; D may match TRBD1 or TRBD2 (5 bases each). V lost 10 bases, J lost 7 bases, and 20 bases lay in between. This CDR3 is built from 13 residues. Per the germline V gene, CDR1 is MNHNY and CDR2 is SVGAGI (reference sequence). The CDR3 nucleotides are TGTGCCACCTCCGGGACGGGCAAGGGGGAGCAGTACTTC. Translating gives CATSGTGKGEQYF.

This clone was seen just once. The chain couples TRBV7-9 to TRBJ1-2; TRBD1 matches 9 bases. Germline V gene lookup returns CDR1 SEHNR and CDR2 FQNEAQ (reference sequence). This CDR3 spans 13 amino acids. CDR3 sequence: CKIGPGQGHGYTF. In DNA, the CDR3 is TGTAAGATTGGTCCGGGACAGGGTCATGGCTACACCTTC.

The chain links TRBV28 to TRBJ1-5, with unresolved D. The V and J ends lost 6 bases and 2 bases respectively, with 8 bases between them. Looked up from germline, CDR1 is MDHEN and CDR2 is SYDVKM. The CDR3 is 13 residues long. Written as DNA, the CDR3 is TGTGCCAGCAGCCAAAGCCGCAATCAGCCCCAGCATTTT. Translated, it gives CASSQSRNQPQHF.

The table lists this clone with a count of one. The chain has TRBV10-3 and TRBJ2-2; no definite D call. CDR1 is ENHRY, CDR2 SYGVKD, per germline. The V end lost 6 bases, the J end lost 5 bases, and 19 bases lay between the germline ends. The CDR3 is 16 amino acids. The CDR3 DNA reads TGTGCCATCAGCCCGCGATCAGTGATAGTGACCGGGGAGCTGTTTTTT. Its protein is CAISPRSVIVTGELFF.

V and J are TRBV10-3 and TRBJ2-7; the D gene is possibly TRBD1 (6 bases). Germline V CDR1 and CDR2: ENHRY, SYGVKD. There are 13 residues in the CDR3. Trimming cost V 8 bases and J 1 base, with 12 bases left between them. The CDR3 sequence is CAIGEQGSYEQYF. CDR3 DNA sequence: TGTGCCATCGGAGAACAGGGATCCTACGAGCAGTACTTC.

The V call is TRBV5-1, the J call TRBJ2-1, with D hard to call. Germline V lookup: CDR1 SGHRS, CDR2 YFSETQ. V dropped 0 bases and J dropped 8 bases, with 15 bases sitting between them. The CDR3 has 15 residues. This chain's CDR3 is CASSLEEVRKDEQFF. CDR3 coding DNA: TGCGCCAGCAGCTTGGAAGAGGTTCGCAAGGATGAGCAGTTCTTC.

The DNA for the CDR3 is TGCGCCAGCAGTGAGTCACAGGGCCCTAGCACAGATACGCAGTATTTT. Translating it yields CASSESQGPSTDTQYF. This chain links TRBV10-1 with TRBJ2-3, with D perhaps TRBD1 (6 bases). The CDR3 loop spans 16 amino acids. With 0 bases removed from V and 0 bases from J, the gap between germline ends came to 10 bases. Germline V gene sequence: CDR1 WNHNN, CDR2 SYGVQD (reference sequence).

The rearrangement uses TRBV5-1 and TRBJ2-2; 7 bases match TRBD1. Trimming at V came to 4 bases and at J to 7 bases, leaving 10 bases not matched to a gene. CDR3 length: 15 amino acids. Germline V gives CDR1 SGHRS, CDR2 YFSETQ. The CDR3 nucleotides are TGCGCCAGCAGCCCAGGGGGAGCGCTGGGCGGGGAGCTGTTTTTT. The encoded protein is CASSPGGALGGELFF.

V is TRBV5-6 and J is TRBJ2-7; 12 nucleotides line up with TRBD2. The CDR3 runs to 16 residues. Germline CDR1 and CDR2: SGHDT and YYEEEE. J was trimmed by 4 bases and V by 5 bases; bases with no gene match: 10. As DNA, the CDR3 is TGTGCCAGCAGAAGGGGGGCTAGCGGGAGGGAATACGAGCAGTACTTC. Residues: CASRRGASGREYEQYF.

The V and J genes are TRBV14 and TRBJ1-2; D not certain. This CDR3 has 15 residues. V lost 1 base and J lost 2, with 11 bases in between. The V gene's germline CDR1 is SGHDN and CDR2 FVKESK. CDR3 sequence (DNA): TGTGCCAGCAGCCAAGTCTCTTTGGAAAACTATGGCTACACCTTC. Translated, it gives CASSQVSLENYGYTF.